One and the same sample provided the 22 T cell receptor beta chains below, sequenced in a study of OX40 agonist ivuxolimab in advanced cancers. The library relied on the immunoSEQ multiplex PCR assay. TCRdb took this table from immuneACCESS and kept in-frame rearrangements with V and J called. Such tables lack part of the clones; where checked against another copy, unresolved V genes explain under half of the gap, and the rest is unexplained. The sample profile shows over 50,000 clones; about 90% of them were found once. The ten largest clones add up to approximately 2% of the sample. The sample was CD4+ or CD8+ T cells sorted from blood, taken in a trial of the OX40 agonist ivuxolimab. These TCRs come from an adult with an advanced solid tumor such as melanoma, head and neck, liver or kidney cancer.

As to this clone: An end of the junction does not agree with germline; a read error may underlie this. The chain has TRBV7-9 and TRBJ1-2, with TRBD1 as a possible D gene (5 bases). The CDR3 spans 11 residues. The germline gives CDR1 SEHNR, CDR2 FQNEAQ (reference sequence). The CDR3 region has the DNA TGTGCCAGCAGCTTCGTGGAGGGGCTAGATTTC. Its protein is CASSFVEGLDF.

V and J are TRBV29-1 and TRBJ1-4, with 7 bases identical to TRBD1. CDR1 is SQVTM, CDR2 ANQGSEA, per germline. This CDR3 has 16 amino acids. J lost 0 bases, V lost 4 bases, and 8 bases had no gene match. The CDR3: CSVAGQGGATNEKLFF. The CDR3, as DNA: TGCAGCGTTGCCGGCCAGGGGGGTGCAACTAATGAAAAACTGTTTTTT.

This clone was picked up one time. The sample holds other DNA sequences that translate to the same CDR3. The chain has TRBV25-1 and TRBJ2-6, with D possibly TRBD1 on 5 matching bases. Trimming pared 4 bases from V and 4 bases from J, leaving 8 bases between. This CDR3 is built from 14 residues. CDR1 is MGHDK and CDR2 is SYGVNS in the germline V gene. DNA of the CDR3: TGTGCCAGCAGTGCAGGGTCAGGGGCCAACGTCCTGACTTTC. Translation: CASSAGSGANVLTF.

V and J are TRBV30 and TRBJ1-3; D is undetermined. V dropped 2 bases and J dropped 2 bases, with 7 bases sitting between them. The V gene's germline CDR1 is GTSNPN and CDR2 SVGIG (reference sequence). CDR3 length: 13 amino acids. Here the CDR3 DNA reads TGTGCCTGGAGTAATCTGGCTGGAAACACCATATATTTT. Protein sequence: CAWSNLAGNTIYF.

The rearrangement joins TRBV7-9 to TRBJ1-5; TRBD1 matches at 7 bases. The CDR3 covers 14 residues. V was clipped by 5 bases and J by 4 bases; unmatched bases: 5. The V gene's germline CDR1 is SEHNR and CDR2 FQNEAQ (reference sequence). The chain's CDR3 is CASSRTGENQPQHF. The DNA of the CDR3 is TGTGCCAGCAGCCGGACAGGAGAAAATCAGCCCCAGCATTTT.

The chain recombines TRBV28 with TRBJ2-7; 8 nucleotides agree with TRBD1. Germline V gene data show CDR1 as MDHEN and CDR2 as SYDVKM. Germline trimming cut 6 bases from V and 4 bases from J; bases unmatched to any gene: 8. This CDR3 region has 14 residues. CDR3 protein: CASSPGQVRYEQYF. CDR3 DNA: TGTGCCAGCAGCCCGGGACAGGTCCGGTACGAGCAGTACTTC.

In regard to this clone: The identical CDR3 is also encoded by other nucleotide sequences in the sample. As DNA, the CDR3 is TGTGCCACCGGCCGGGACAGAGGATACGAGCAGTACTTC. The encoded protein is CATGRDRGYEQYF. The chain employs TRBV15 and TRBJ2-7; the match to TRBD1 covers 7 bases. The J segment lost 4 bases and the V segment lost 8 bases, leaving 8 bases of the junction unmatched. Germline V gene data show CDR1 as LNHNV and CDR2 as YYDKDF (reference sequence). The CDR3 has 13 amino acids.

The V gene is TRBV4-1, the J gene TRBJ2-5; 7 bases map to TRBD1. This CDR3 has 14 amino acids. After removal of 3 bases from V and 2 bases from J, the junction contained 3 bases not matched to a gene. CDR1 and CDR2 from the germline V gene are MGHRA and YSYEKL. The CDR3 loop is CASSHPDRQETQYF. In DNA, the CDR3 is TGCGCCAGCAGCCATCCGGACAGGCAAGAGACCCAGTACTTC.

This chain links TRBV28 with TRBJ1-5, with TRBD1 identical over 7 bases. V was pared by 4 bases and J by 1 base, with 10 bases of the junction left unmatched. CDR1 MDHEN and CDR2 SYDVKM come from the germline V gene. This CDR3 has 17 amino acids. The CDR3 DNA follows: TGTGCCAGCAGTTCCACGGTGTCGACAGGGAGCAATCAGCCCCAGCATTTT. The encoded protein is CASSSTVSTGSNQPQHF.

V is TRBV12-5 and J is TRBJ1-1, with TRBD1 matching 9 bases. This CDR3 contains 15 residues. Germline V gene sequence: CDR1 LGHNT, CDR2 FRNRAP. J gave up 1 base and V 1 base, and 1 base lay outside the gene matches. CDR3 amino acids: CASGLGGQGNTEAFF. DNA for the CDR3: TGTGCTAGTGGTTTGGGGGGACAGGGGAACACTGAAGCTTTCTTT.

The chain combines TRBV5-1 with TRBJ1-4; the D gene is possibly TRBD1 (5 bases). V lost 0 bases and J lost 8, with 11 bases in between. Germline CDR1 reads SGHRS; CDR2 reads YFSETQ. The CDR3 length is 14 residues. In DNA form, the CDR3 reads TGCGCCAGCAGCTTGGGGCAGGGAGAAGAAAAACTGTTTTTT. This codes for CASSLGQGEEKLFF.

This sequence joins TRBV7-6 and TRBJ1-6; D perhaps matches TRBD1 (5 bases). The CDR3 totals 12 residues. Per germline, CDR1 SGHVS and CDR2 FNYEAQ. V lost 2 bases to trimming and J lost 13 bases, with 9 bases between them. The CDR3 sequence: CASSLYQGPLHF. In DNA, the CDR3 is TGTGCCAGCAGCTTATATCAGGGCCCCCTCCACTTT.

The chain couples TRBV7-3 to TRBJ2-3; 7 nucleotides align to TRBD2. The trim removed 0 bases at V and 2 bases at J, leaving 14 bases unmatched. CDR1 and CDR2 (germline): SGHTA, FQGTGA. The CDR3 contains 19 residues. The CDR3 region is CASSLTLTPGLPITDTQYF. DNA for the CDR3: TGTGCCAGCAGCTTAACGTTAACCCCGGGACTACCAATCACAGATACGCAGTATTTT. The variable domain in full, completed from reference TRBV7-3 and TRBJ2-3, reads GAGVSQTPSNKVTEKGKYVELRCDPISGHTALYWYRQSLGQGPEFLIYFQGTGAADDSGLPNDRFFAVRPEGSVSTLKIQRTERGDSAVYLCASSLTLTPGLPITDTQYFGPGTRLTVL.

This chain uses TRBV5-4 with TRBJ2-5, with 11 bases fitting TRBD2. Germline CDR1 is SGHNT and CDR2 is YYREEE (reference sequence). The CDR3 totals 17 residues. V was clipped by 3 bases and J by 0 bases; unmatched bases: 7. The CDR3 region is CASSSPPSGGNQETQYF. The CDR3 DNA is TGTGCCAGCAGCTCGCCCCCTAGCGGGGGGAACCAAGAGACCCAGTACTTC. Drawing the rest from reference TRBV5-4 and TRBJ2-5, the complete variable domain is ETGVTQSPTHLIKTRGQQVTLRCSSQSGHNTVSWYQQALGQGPQFIFQYYREEENGRGNFPPRFSGLQFPNYSSELNVNALELDDSALYLCASSSPPSGGNQETQYFGPGTRLLVL.

This clone was detected once. V is TRBV5-1 and J is TRBJ2-5; TRBD1 agrees at 7 bases. CDR1 and CDR2 from the germline V gene are SGHRS and YFSETQ. This CDR3 has 15 amino acids. J lost 3 bases, V lost 1 base, and 6 bases had no gene match. The CDR3 DNA sequence: TGCGCCAGCAGCTTGTTTCGGGACAGAGAAGAGACCCAGTACTTC. It specifies CASSLFRDREETQYF. The complete variable domain, with remaining parts taken from reference TRBV5-1 and TRBJ2-5, reads KAGVTQTPRYLIKTRGQQVTLSCSPISGHRSVSWYQQTPGQGLQFLFEYFSETQRNKGNFPGRFSGRQFSNSRSEMNVSTLELGDSALYLCASSLFRDREETQYFGPGTRLLVL.

This clone was found once. CDR3 nucleotide sequence: TGTGCCAGCAGGTTCCGGGGGGTGAGGAACACTGAAGCTTTCTTT. Translation gives CASRFRGVRNTEAFF. V usage is TRBV28 and J usage is TRBJ1-1; TRBD1 is a possible D gene (5 bases). This CDR3 region has 15 residues. The germline V and J ends were trimmed by 6 bases and 1 base, with 15 bases remaining between them. Germline V gene data show CDR1 as MDHEN and CDR2 as SYDVKM.

V is TRBV27 and J is TRBJ1-4; TRBD1 aligns across 7 bases. V gave up 5 bases and J gave up 4 bases; unmatched junction bases: 16. This CDR3 has 18 amino acids. Germline V gene sequence: CDR1 MNHEY, CDR2 SMNVEV (reference sequence). The CDR3 loop reads CASSVSPGTAVYNEKLFF. For the CDR3, the DNA is TGTGCCAGCAGTGTAAGTCCCGGGACAGCGGTCTATAATGAAAAACTGTTTTTT.

This chain uses TRBV6-1 with TRBJ1-5; TRBD1 might be the D (5 bases). CDR1 is MNHNS and CDR2 is SASEGT in the germline V gene. This CDR3 has 19 amino acids. The V end lost 3 bases, the J end lost 0 bases, and 21 bases lay between the germline ends. CDR3 loop: CASSDPPGRERYSNQPQHF. In nucleotides, the CDR3 is TGTGCCAGCAGTGACCCCCCGGGACGGGAACGATATAGCAATCAGCCCCAGCATTTT.

The chain is built from TRBV25-1 and TRBJ1-2, with 7 bases matching TRBD1. This CDR3 contains 14 residues. V shed 9 bases, J shed 2 bases, and the junction held 9 bases outside the gene matches. CDR1 is MGHDK and CDR2 is SYGVNS in the germline V gene. The CDR3 bases are TGTGCCAGTTTGGGACAGACGTTGAACTATGGCTACACCTTC. Its protein is CASLGQTLNYGYTF.

The chain uses TRBV7-3 and TRBJ2-3; D might be TRBD2 (5 bases). Trimming shortened V by 3 bases and J by 2 bases, and 6 bases separated the two germline ends. The CDR3 spans 13 residues. Germline V gene data show CDR1 as SGHTA and CDR2 as FQGTGA. CDR3 residues: CASSLRDTDTQYF. The CDR3 bases are TGTGCCAGCAGCTTGAGGGACACAGATACGCAGTATTTT.

The chain carries TRBV10-2 and TRBJ2-1, with TRBD1 matching 7 bases. There are 15 residues in the CDR3. Germline V gene sequence: CDR1 WSHSY, CDR2 SAAADI. V was clipped by 11 bases and J by 7 bases; unmatched bases: 17. CDR3 nucleotide sequence: TGCGCCCCCCCCTCGAGCCGGGACAGCTCTAATGAGCAGTTCTTC. This codes for CAPPSSRDSSNEQFF.

This clone was seen once. V is TRBV5-6 and J is TRBJ2-3; D is unresolved. Germline V gene sequence: CDR1 SGHDT, CDR2 YYEEEE. The length of the CDR3 is 12 residues. V lost 4 bases to trimming and J lost 6 bases, with 9 bases between them. The chain's CDR3 is CASSLLTDTQYF. As DNA, the CDR3 is TGTGCCAGCAGCCTGCTCACTGATACGCAGTATTTT.